This T cell receptor beta chain was found in a study of OX40 agonist ivuxolimab in advanced cancers. Study-wide findings and caveats: Compared with CD4+, CD8+ T cells on average had more expanded clones.

The assay was immunoSEQ multiplex PCR, and TCRdb's table has in-frame clones only and misses some. Among approximately 160,000 clones listed, roughly 94% were seen once. CDR1 and CDR2 from the germline V gene are SGHRS and YFSETQ. The CDR3 has 14 amino acids. The germline V and J ends were trimmed by 0 bases and 6 bases, with 12 bases remaining between them. As regards this clone: Its specificity is unknown.

The cohort excluded patients with autoimmune disease history or systemic immunosuppression. The chain links TRBV5-1 to TRBJ1-2; D remains ambiguous. This clonotype originated in an adult with an advanced solid tumor such as melanoma, head and neck, liver or kidney cancer. Material: CD4+ or CD8+ T cells sorted from blood, obtained in a trial of the OX40 agonist ivuxolimab. The CDR3 nucleotides read TGCGCCAGCAGCTTGGCCAATGGCCCCCATGGCTACACCTTC. This encodes CASSLANGPHGYTF.